A selection of T cell receptor beta chains follows, all from one sample in a study of post-analysis software for immune sequencing data. Each CDR3 protein gets one entry after TCRdb re-called the PCR reads with MiXCR. The table records about 540,000 distinct CDR3 sequences, roughly 34% of them present only once. Sequencing input: blood. Receptors were obtained from a girl younger than 18 with multiple sclerosis. CDR3s include the opening cysteine and the closing phenylalanine or tryptophan. Each record gives: clone size, D gene, V gene, J gene, CDR3 DNA, CDR3 protein. A D gene is named only where the DNA matches it firmly. Size values are once, few and many counts, or a class for expanded clones, and some rows have none.

size: few
D: TRBD1
V: TRBV6-5
J: TRBJ1-1
DNA: TGTGCCAGCAGTAGGACAGGGGGAGAAGCTTTCTTT
CDR3: CASSRTGGEAFF

size: .
D: TRBD1
V: TRBV5-1
J: TRBJ2-7
DNA: TGCGCCAGCAGACTTGGGACAGATTCCTACGAGCAGTACTTC
CDR3: CASRLGTDSYEQYF

size: .
D: .
V: TRBV12-3/TRBV12-4
J: TRBJ1-4
DNA: TGTGCCAGCAGATGGGGAGGGGCCTTCGGGGAGGAACTGTTTTTT
CDR3: CASRWGGAFGEELFF

size: few
D: .
V: TRBV5-1
J: TRBJ1-2
DNA: TGCGCCAGCAGCATCGACAGCCTACATGGCTACACCTTC
CDR3: CASSIDSLHGYTF

size: .
D: .
V: TRBV3-1
J: TRBJ2-3
DNA: TGTGCCAGCAGCCACCAAGAAGCCGTCACAGATACGCAGTATTTT
CDR3: CASSHQEAVTDTQYF

size: few
D: .
V: TRBV19
J: TRBJ2-1
DNA: TGTGCCAGTAGCCCTATAATTGGCGATGAGCAGTTCTTC
CDR3: CASSPIIGDEQFF

size: .
D: TRBD1
V: TRBV10-3
J: TRBJ1-2
DNA: TGTGCCATCAGTGGGGGACAGGGCTATGGCTACACCTTC
CDR3: CAISGGQGYGYTF

size: .
D: .
V: TRBV20-1
J: TRBJ1-4
DNA: TGCAGTGCTCTCCAAGGGCAGGGAAGTGAAAAACTGTTTTTT
CDR3: CSALQGQGSEKLFF

size: many
D: .
V: TRBV20-1
J: TRBJ2-3
DNA: TGCAGTGCTATACCTCAGGGCAGGGTCACAGATACGCAGTATTTT
CDR3: CSAIPQGRVTDTQYF

size: few
D: .
V: TRBV10-3
J: TRBJ2-1
DNA: TGTGCCATCAGTGAGTCGCCGCCGGGGAATGAGCAGTTCTTC
CDR3: CAISESPPGNEQFF

size: .
D: .
V: TRBV20-1
J: TRBJ1-2
DNA: TGCAGTGCTACGCGACTGACTAACTATGGCTACACCTTC
CDR3: CSATRLTNYGYTF

size: .
D: .
V: TRBV20-1
J: TRBJ2-1
DNA: TGCAGTGCCCCACGGCCGGGTAGGAATGAGCAGTTCTTC
CDR3: CSAPRPGRNEQFF

size: .
D: TRBD2
V: TRBV7-2
J: TRBJ2-7
DNA: TGTGCCAGCAGCTTAAGGTCGGTGCGGGGGGAACCTTACTCCTACAATGAGCAGTACTTC
CDR3: CASSLRSVRGEPYSYNEQYF

size: .
D: TRBD2
V: TRBV7-9
J: TRBJ2-3
DNA: TGTGCCAGCAGCTTATCACTAGCGACTAGCACAGATACGCAGTATTTT
CDR3: CASSLSLATSTDTQYF

size: .
D: .
V: TRBV6-1
J: TRBJ1-5
DNA: TGTGCCAGCAGTGAAGTGCTCAATGATAATGGGCAGCCCCAGCATTTT
CDR3: CASSEVLNDNGQPQHF

size: many
D: TRBD2
V: TRBV2
J: TRBJ2-1
DNA: TGTGCCAGCAGTGAAGGCCCCTCTAGCGGGGTGGGATACAATGAGCAGTTCTTC
CDR3: CASSEGPSSGVGYNEQFF

size: many
D: TRBD1
V: TRBV5-6
J: TRBJ2-7
DNA: TGTGCCAGCAGCCGTGACAGGGGGAAGGGCGAGCAGTACTTC
CDR3: CASSRDRGKGEQYF

size: few
D: .
V: TRBV10-3
J: TRBJ1-2
DNA: TGTGCCATCAGTGATGGGGAATTAGGTGGCTACACCTTC
CDR3: CAISDGELGGYTF

size: .
D: TRBD1
V: TRBV25-1
J: TRBJ2-2
DNA: TGTGCCAGCAGTGAATCGGGACAGTACACCGGGGAGCTGTTTTTT
CDR3: CASSESGQYTGELFF

size: .
D: TRBD1
V: TRBV5-1
J: TRBJ1-2
DNA: TGCGCCAGCAGCTTTAAGCGACAGGGGGCGCTGGGCTATGGCTACACCTTC
CDR3: CASSFKRQGALGYGYTF

size: .
D: TRBD1
V: TRBV18
J: TRBJ1-1
DNA: TGTGCCAGCTCCCCCGACAGGGGTGCTGAAGCTTTCTTT
CDR3: CASSPDRGAEAFF

size: few
D: TRBD1
V: TRBV18
J: TRBJ2-7
DNA: TGTGCCAGCTCACCACCGCGGGGACAGGCTGCCGACGAGCAGTACTTC
CDR3: CASSPPRGQAADEQYF

size: .
D: TRBD1
V: TRBV6-1
J: TRBJ2-3
DNA: TGTGCCGGCAGTGAGTCTTACGCCGGGACAGGCAGCCCTCCCACAGATACGCAGTATTTT
CDR3: CAGSESYAGTGSPPTDTQYF

size: .
D: .
V: TRBV10-3
J: TRBJ2-1
DNA: TGTGCCATCAGTGAGTCGTCGGGGATAAATGAGCAGTTCTTC
CDR3: CAISESSGINEQFF

size: few
D: .
V: TRBV5-1
J: TRBJ2-3
DNA: TGCGCCAGCAGCTTGGGAGGTATGACGGCAGATACGCAGTATTTT
CDR3: CASSLGGMTADTQYF

size: .
D: .
V: TRBV3-1
J: TRBJ1-2
DNA: TGTGCCAGCAGCCAAGAGGGCAGACCCAGAGGCTACACCTTC
CDR3: CASSQEGRPRGYTF

size: .
D: .
V: TRBV5-5
J: TRBJ1-1
DNA: TGTGCCAGCAGCTTGAATTTCCACGCGAACACTGAAGCTTTCTTT
CDR3: CASSLNFHANTEAFF

size: .
D: .
V: TRBV20-1
J: TRBJ1-1
DNA: TGCAGTGCTAGACCGGTGGGCGTTGACACTGAAGCTTTCTTT
CDR3: CSARPVGVDTEAFF

size: .
D: TRBD1
V: TRBV6-2/TRBV6-3
J: TRBJ1-1
DNA: TGTGCCAGCAGTTACCTTGACAGGGACACTGAAGCTTTCTTT
CDR3: CASSYLDRDTEAFF

size: few
D: .
V: TRBV5-1
J: TRBJ2-3
DNA: TGCGCCAGCTGGGGATATAGCACAGATACGCAGTATTTT
CDR3: CASWGYSTDTQYF

size: .
D: .
V: TRBV7-9
J: TRBJ2-3
DNA: TGTGCCAGCAGCTCCCCTCGGGGGTTGGCCACAGATACGCAGTATTTT
CDR3: CASSSPRGLATDTQYF

size: once
D: TRBD1
V: TRBV6-6
J: TRBJ1-5
DNA: TGTGCCAGCCGAGCGACAGGGGTCAAGCATTTT
CDR3: CASRATGVKHF

size: .
D: .
V: TRBV5-1
J: TRBJ2-1
DNA: TGCGCCAGAACGGTCAATGAGCAGTTCTTC
CDR3: CARTVNEQFF

size: few
D: .
V: TRBV7-3
J: TRBJ2-3
DNA: TGTGCCAGCAGCCTTAGACTAGTTACAGATACGCAGTATTTT
CDR3: CASSLRLVTDTQYF

size: .
D: .
V: TRBV3-1
J: TRBJ2-1
DNA: TGTGCCAGCAGCCCCTACGCAGTTTCCTACAATGAGCAGTTCTTC
CDR3: CASSPYAVSYNEQFF

size: .
D: .
V: TRBV7-9
J: TRBJ2-5
DNA: TGTGCCAGCAGCTCCTCCAGGGTCGGTGAGACCCAGTACTTC
CDR3: CASSSSRVGETQYF

size: few
D: .
V: TRBV29-1
J: TRBJ2-6
DNA: TGCAGCGTCGCCCCTACCAACGTCCTGACTTTC
CDR3: CSVAPTNVLTF

size: few
D: .
V: TRBV20-1
J: TRBJ2-3
DNA: TGCAGTGCTAGACTAGCAACTAGCACAGATACGCAGTATTTT
CDR3: CSARLATSTDTQYF

size: .
D: TRBD1
V: TRBV3-1
J: TRBJ2-7
DNA: TGTGCCGGCAGCCACACCGGGACAGGGTACGAGCAGTACTTC
CDR3: CAGSHTGTGYEQYF

size: few
D: .
V: TRBV6-6
J: TRBJ1-4
DNA: TGTGCCAGCAGTTACAGTCCTCCAACTAATGAAAAACTGTTTTTT
CDR3: CASSYSPPTNEKLFF

size: .
D: TRBD1
V: TRBV2
J: TRBJ1-2
DNA: TGTGCCAGCAGGACAGGGGTTAACTATGGCTACACCTTC
CDR3: CASRTGVNYGYTF

size: .
D: .
V: TRBV27
J: TRBJ2-7
DNA: TGTGCCAGCAGGCCAACCTATCGGACCTCCTACGAGCAGTACTTC
CDR3: CASRPTYRTSYEQYF

size: .
D: TRBD2
V: TRBV20-1
J: TRBJ2-1
DNA: TGCAGTGCTAGGGATACCCGAAACAGCGGGGGGGTGGGAGGTGAGCAGTTCTTC
CDR3: CSARDTRNSGGVGGEQFF

size: few
D: .
V: TRBV4-1
J: TRBJ1-2
DNA: TGCGCCAGCAGCCGAACAGCCGGGGCCGGGGATGGCTACACCTTC
CDR3: CASSRTAGAGDGYTF

size: .
D: .
V: TRBV18
J: TRBJ2-2
DNA: TGTGCCAGCTCACCAAGGTCGGCCACCGGGGAGCTGTTTTTT
CDR3: CASSPRSATGELFF

size: few
D: .
V: TRBV5-1
J: TRBJ2-7
DNA: TGCGCCAGCGGATTCCAAACAGGGTATCGCGAGCAGTACTTC
CDR3: CASGFQTGYREQYF

size: few
D: .
V: TRBV6-5
J: TRBJ2-5
DNA: TGTGCCAGCAGTTACGAGAACCAAGAGACCCAGTACTTC
CDR3: CASSYENQETQYF

size: .
D: TRBD2
V: TRBV7-2
J: TRBJ2-1
DNA: TGTGCCAGCAGCTTAAGCGGGTCGGGGGGACGGGAGCAGTTCTTC
CDR3: CASSLSGSGGREQFF

size: .
D: TRBD1
V: TRBV5-1
J: TRBJ2-1
DNA: TGCGCCAGCAGCTTTGGACAGGGCGGGGTCTACAATGAGCAGTTCTTC
CDR3: CASSFGQGGVYNEQFF

size: few
D: .
V: TRBV4-1
J: TRBJ2-5
DNA: TGCGCCAGCAGCCTCCTTGAGCTGGGTGGAGAGACCCAGTACTTC
CDR3: CASSLLELGGETQYF

size: few
D: .
V: TRBV6-5
J: TRBJ2-5
DNA: TGTGCCAGCAGTTACTCGCCAGGGAGGTCTGCCGAGACCCAGTACTTC
CDR3: CASSYSPGRSAETQYF

size: .
D: TRBD2
V: TRBV6-6
J: TRBJ2-3
DNA: TGTGCCAGCGGGCTTATAGCGGGGGGGCCCGTAGATACGCAGTATTTT
CDR3: CASGLIAGGPVDTQYF

size: .
D: TRBD2
V: TRBV3-1
J: TRBJ2-1
DNA: TGTGCCAGCGCAACTAGCGGCCCCTACAATGAGCAGTTCTTC
CDR3: CASATSGPYNEQFF

size: .
D: TRBD2
V: TRBV20-1
J: TRBJ2-4
DNA: TGCAGTGCTAGAGATAGCGCGGGGGGGATCATTCAGTACTTC
CDR3: CSARDSAGGIIQYF